What follows are 25 T cell receptor beta chains derived from one specimen sequenced in a study of memory CD4+ T cells and cytomegalovirus serostatus. The sort gate was single viable CD3+CD4+CD8-CD45RO+ cells for memory CD4+ T cells. The repertoire was sequenced with immunoSEQ multiplex PCR; TCRdb's copy has only in-frame clones and lacks some. Of under 55,000 clones in the sample, about three quarters were seen once. The specimen was memory CD4+ T cells from blood. Every receptor here comes from an adult in good health and CMV-seropositive.

The chain uses TRBV4-2 and TRBJ1-3; weak D call: TRBD1 (6 bases). The germline gives CDR1 LGHNA, CDR2 YNFKEQ. The ends were cut back, 0 bases at V and 2 bases at J, with 11 bases in the middle. The CDR3 contains 16 residues. CDR3 nucleotide sequence: TGTGCCAGCAGCCAAGATGGTCCAGGGGCTGGAAACACCATATATTTT. It translates to CASSQDGPGAGNTIYF.

This clone was picked up a small number of times. The chain recombines TRBV5-1 with TRBJ2-1; 9 nucleotides align to TRBD2. This CDR3 contains 15 residues. V dropped 6 bases and J dropped 5; count of bases not matched to a gene: 9. Looked up from germline, CDR1 is SGHRS and CDR2 is YFSETQ. The CDR3, as DNA: TGCGCCAGCAAGTTTGCGCTAGCGGGAAACAATGAGCAGTTCTTC. This gives the protein CASKFALAGNNEQFF.

This clone was picked up a small number of times. The chain recombines TRBV28 with TRBJ1-3; perhaps TRBD1 as D (5 bases). V lost 2 bases, J lost 1 base, and 15 bases lay in between. This CDR3 has 17 amino acids. Per germline, CDR1 MDHEN and CDR2 SYDVKM. CDR3 residues: CASSLTGRAFSGNTIYF. For the CDR3, the DNA is TGTGCCAGCAGTTTAACCGGCAGGGCCTTTTCTGGAAACACCATATATTTT.

The genes are TRBV4-2 and TRBJ2-4; 10 positions agree with TRBD2. V lost 0 bases to trimming and J lost 9 bases; unmatched junction nucleotides: 5. CDR1 and CDR2 from the germline V gene are LGHNA and YNFKEQ. The CDR3 length is 15 residues. The CDR3 DNA reads TGTGCCAGCAGCCAAGACTTACTAGCGGGATCCATTCAGTACTTC. Protein: CASSQDLLAGSIQYF.

The chain combines TRBV5-1 with TRBJ1-2; D might be TRBD1 (5 bases). Per the germline V gene, CDR1 is SGHRS and CDR2 is YFSETQ. Trimming left V 0 bases short and J 3 bases short, with 9 bases between. CDR3 length: 14 amino acids. Written as DNA, the CDR3 is TGCGCCAGCAGCTTGGAAGGGGACGACTATGGCTACACCTTC. Its protein product is CASSLEGDDYGYTF. Full variable domain (missing parts from reference TRBV5-1 and TRBJ1-2): KAGVTQTPRYLIKTRGQQVTLSCSPISGHRSVSWYQQTPGQGLQFLFEYFSETQRNKGNFPGRFSGRQFSNSRSEMNVSTLELGDSALYLCASSLEGDDYGYTFGSGTRLTVV.

The chain employs TRBV6-5 and TRBJ2-1; 9 bases match TRBD1. CDR3 length equals 13 residues. The trim removed 6 bases at V and 10 bases at J, leaving 7 bases unmatched. Germline CDR1 and CDR2: MNHEY and SVGAGI. CDR3 residues: CASRMTGGREQFF. CDR3 DNA: TGTGCCAGCAGGATGACAGGGGGTAGAGAGCAGTTCTTC.

The V gene is TRBV7-2, the J gene TRBJ2-1; 7 bases fit TRBD1. V trimming: 2 bases; J trimming: 6 bases; junction bases outside the gene matches: 16. CDR1 is SGHTA, CDR2 FQGNSA, per germline. This CDR3 contains 18 residues. The CDR3 reads CASSLFPGTTGSGNEQFF. CDR3 sequence (DNA): TGTGCCAGCAGCTTATTTCCGGGGACGACAGGGAGTGGCAATGAGCAGTTCTTC.

The J gene is TRBJ2-1, the V gene TRBV18; D is undetermined. The CDR3 runs to 11 residues. V shed 4 bases and J shed 6 bases, with 4 bases lying between them. Germline V gene data show CDR1 as KGHSH and CDR2 as LQKENI. CDR3 coding DNA: TGTGCCAGCTCACGACGCAATGAGCAGTTCTTC. Protein product: CASSRRNEQFF.

A few counts support this clone. This sequence joins TRBV30 and TRBJ1-1; unclear D gene. Germline CDR1 reads GTSNPN; CDR2 reads SVGIG (reference sequence). Between the trimmed V and J ends, which lost 2 bases and 1 base, there was a span of 8 bases. This CDR3 contains 13 residues. The CDR3: CAWSNSWNTEAFF. The CDR3 DNA reads TGTGCCTGGAGTAATAGCTGGAACACTGAAGCTTTCTTT.

The rearrangement uses TRBV18 and TRBJ1-1; 7 bases agree with TRBD1. The CDR3 contains 17 residues. J lost 0 bases, V lost 3 bases, and 10 bases had no gene match. Germline loops: CDR1 KGHSH, CDR2 LQKENI. The CDR3 region is CASSPGQSPPLNTEAFF. Written as DNA, the CDR3 is TGTGCCAGCTCACCGGGACAGAGTCCACCGTTGAACACTGAAGCTTTCTTT.

This chain connects TRBV21-1 to TRBJ1-5. TRBV21-1 is an annotated pseudogene. The CDR3 covers 16 residues. CDR3 region: CASSKGQRGPNQPQHF. Written as DNA, the CDR3 is TGTGCCAGCAGCAAAGGGCAGAGAGGGCCAAATCAGCCCCAGCATTTT.

The rearrangement links TRBV5-4 to TRBJ2-7; TRBD2 is a possible D gene (6 bases). CDR1 SGHNT and CDR2 YYREEE come from the germline V gene (reference sequence). CDR3 length: 18 residues. Trimming removed 1 base from V and 2 bases from J, with 22 bases in between. The chain's CDR3 is CASSLFDSHGRRAYEQYF. The DNA for the CDR3 is TGTGCCAGCAGCTTGTTTGACTCCCACGGCAGGAGGGCCTACGAGCAGTACTTC.

The rearrangement links TRBV11-3 to TRBJ2-2, with D tentatively TRBD1 (5 bases). The CDR3 is made up of 15 amino acids. Germline CDR1 is SGHNT and CDR2 is YENEEA. Deletions cut 1 base from V and 1 base from J, with 7 bases between. The CDR3 sequence: CASSLGQGNTGELFF. The CDR3 region has the DNA TGTGCCAGCAGCTTAGGGCAGGGGAACACCGGGGAGCTGTTTTTT.

The chain has TRBV6-4 and TRBJ1-1; TRBD1 matches at 8 bases. The CDR3 spans 15 residues. V trimming: 5 bases; J trimming: 2 bases; junction bases outside the gene matches: 7. CDR1 and CDR2 (germline): MRHNA, SNTAGT. The DNA for the CDR3 is TGTGCCAGCAGTACCGACAGGGGCGCCAACACTGAAGCTTTCTTT. It translates to CASSTDRGANTEAFF.

The J gene is TRBJ2-2, the V gene TRBV29-1, with D perhaps TRBD2 (5 bases). CDR1 and CDR2 (germline): SQVTM, ANQGSEA. The CDR3 contains 15 residues. The V and J ends lost 6 bases and 3 bases respectively, with 17 bases between them. CDR3: CSVLGHGLHTGELFF. CDR3 DNA sequence: TGCAGCGTCCTTGGGCACGGACTGCACACCGGGGAGCTGTTTTTT.

The V call is TRBV28, the J call TRBJ1-5, with TRBD1 identical over 7 bases. The V gene end was trimmed by 9 bases and the J gene end by 6 bases; junction bases not matched to a gene: 11. Germline V gives CDR1 MDHEN, CDR2 SYDVKM. This CDR3 spans 14 amino acids. The CDR3 protein is CASLETGTGQPQHF. The CDR3 region has the DNA TGTGCCAGTCTAGAGACAGGGACGGGTCAGCCCCAGCATTTT.

The V and J genes are TRBV15 and TRBJ1-2, with 11 nucleotides matching TRBD1. J lost 8 bases, V lost 3 bases, and 8 bases had no gene match. The CDR3 extends over 15 amino acids. Per the germline V gene, CDR1 is LNHNV and CDR2 is YYDKDF (reference sequence). CDR3 residues: CATSSGQGAGEGYTF. The CDR3 DNA reads as TGTGCCACCAGCAGCGGACAGGGGGCTGGAGAAGGCTACACCTTC.

The rearrangement uses TRBV11-2 and TRBJ1-3; D is perhaps TRBD1 (5 bases). The CDR3 is made up of 15 amino acids. The V gene lost 5 bases and the J gene lost 0 bases, with 11 bases spanning the gap. Per the germline V gene, CDR1 is SGHAT and CDR2 is FQNNGV. CDR3 region: CASSVWGNSGNTIYF. CDR3 DNA sequence: TGTGCCAGCAGCGTTTGGGGGAACTCTGGAAACACCATATATTTT.

CDR3 DNA sequence: TGTGCCAGCAGCTTACTCGGGGGTAGGCAAGAGACCCAGTACTTC. The encoded protein is CASSLLGGRQETQYF. This chain uses TRBV7-9 with TRBJ2-5, with D possibly TRBD2 on 6 matching bases. The germline CDR1 and CDR2 sequences are SEHNR and FQNEAQ (reference sequence). The V and J ends lost 2 bases and 2 bases respectively, with 12 bases between them. The CDR3 spans 15 residues.

The J gene is TRBJ1-5, the V gene TRBV6-4; tentative D call: TRBD1 (6 bases). Looked up from germline, CDR1 is MRHNA and CDR2 is SNTAGT. The CDR3 has 14 amino acids. CDR3 sequence: CHLRAGGADQPQHF. The DNA for the CDR3 is TGTCACCTACGGGCTGGGGGGGCGGATCAGCCCCAGCATTTT.

This clone was detected only a few times. The rearrangement joins TRBV5-4 to TRBJ2-5, with 7 nucleotides matching TRBD1. V was clipped by 4 bases and J by 0 bases; unmatched bases: 9. This CDR3 spans 16 amino acids. Germline V gene data show CDR1 as SGHNT and CDR2 as YYREEE (reference sequence). The CDR3 spells CASSRGQFPYQETQYF. The DNA of the CDR3 is TGTGCCAGCAGCCGGGGACAGTTTCCTTACCAAGAGACCCAGTACTTC. The entire variable domain, with the rest obtained from reference TRBV5-4 and TRBJ2-5, is as follows: ETGVTQSPTHLIKTRGQQVTLRCSSQSGHNTVSWYQQALGQGPQFIFQYYREEENGRGNFPPRFSGLQFPNYSSELNVNALELDDSALYLCASSRGQFPYQETQYFGPGTRLLVL.

CDR3 amino acids: CASSQEGTGAGGYTF. The CDR3 bases are TGCGCCAGCAGCCAAGAGGGGACGGGGGCCGGGGGCTACACCTTC. The chain recombines TRBV4-1 with TRBJ1-2; a possible D gene is TRBD1 (6 bases). The CDR3 sequence is 15 residues long. The germline V and J ends were trimmed by 0 bases and 8 bases, with 16 bases remaining between them. Per the germline V gene, CDR1 is MGHRA and CDR2 is YSYEKL.

This chain joins TRBV5-6 and TRBJ1-6; 11 bases align to TRBD1. CDR1 is SGHDT, CDR2 YYEEEE, per germline. There are 17 residues in the CDR3. After removal of 3 bases from V and 5 bases from J, the junction contained 7 bases not matched to a gene. The CDR3 nucleotides are TGTGCCAGCAGCTCACCTGGGACAGGGGGACATAATTCACCCCTCCACTTT. This sequence encodes CASSSPGTGGHNSPLHF.

The chain employs TRBV6-5 and TRBJ2-7; D may correspond to TRBD1 or TRBD2 (5 bases each). Trimming removed 4 bases at V and 2 bases at J, with 12 bases between. The CDR3 spans 14 residues. The germline V gene has CDR1 MNHEY and CDR2 SVGAGI. The CDR3 region has the DNA TGTGCCAGCAGTTCCGGGGACGGGACCTACGAGCAGTACTTC. Protein sequence: CASSSGDGTYEQYF.

This rearrangement joins TRBV4-1 to TRBJ1-1; no reliable D call. This CDR3 region has 16 residues. The germline V and J ends were trimmed by 3 bases and 4 bases, with 18 bases remaining between them. CDR1 is MGHRA, CDR2 YSYEKL, per germline. The CDR3 loop is CASSQWLEDGVTEAFF. The CDR3 DNA is TGCGCCAGCAGCCAGTGGTTGGAGGATGGGGTCACTGAAGCTTTCTTT.